The entry below describes one T cell receptor beta chain. The CDR3 loop spans 18 amino acids. The V and J ends lost 9 bases and 0 bases, in that order; junction bases with no gene match: 17. The germline V gene encodes CDR1 MDHEN and CDR2 SYDVKM. These data come from a study of control samples from healthy donors and cancer patients. Sequencing used immunoSEQ multiplex PCR; TCRdb keeps in-frame clones, though not all of them. The profile shows about 130,000 clones, 75% to 95% of them singletons. This receptor was obtained from a man aged 18 to 29 in good health. This chain connects TRBV28 to TRBJ2-1, with 7 nucleotides matching TRBD2. Sequenced input: blood. CDR3 nucleotide sequence: TGTGCCAGTCTAGCAGGAGGGAGGGCCTCAAGCTCCTACAATGAGCAGTTCTTC. This encodes CASLAGGRASSSYNEQFF.